This is a list of T cell receptor beta chains from one sample in a study of shared clonotypes between healthy human individuals. The protocol was immunoSEQ multiplex PCR, while the TCRdb copy is restricted to in-frame clones and leaves out a portion. The sample lists 520,000 or so clones; 75% to 85% were seen once. Specimen: PBMCs. These receptors were obtained from a woman in her thirties or forties in good health. Some clones in this sample may be carry-over from other donors' samples. The CDR3 runs from the conserved cysteine through the conserved F or W. Each record gives: D gene, clone size, J gene, V gene, CDR3 DNA, CDR3 protein. The D gene is left open where the match is weak. Rows may omit the clone size; those that give it use once, few, many or a size class.

>NA|once|TRBJ2-3|TRBV13
TGTGCCAGCAGCTTAGGGGGGGATACGCAGTATTTT
CASSLGGDTQYF
>TRBD1|NA|TRBJ1-2|TRBV7-9
TGTGCCAGCAGCTCGGCCACGGGTGGGGACAGGGCTGGCTACACCTTC
CASSSATGGDRAGYTF
>NA|NA|TRBJ2-1|TRBV6-5
TGTGCCAGCAGTTACCACCGGCCTAGCCAGGGCAATGAGCAGTTCTTC
CASSYHRPSQGNEQFF
>NA|NA|TRBJ2-2|TRBV11-3
TGTGCCAGCAGCTTATCGGGAGTTGCCACCGGGGAGCTGTTTTTT
CASSLSGVATGELFF
>NA|NA|TRBJ1-1|TRBV6-5
TGTGCCAGCAGTTACTCGAGGGAAGGCACTGAAGCTTTCTTT
CASSYSREGTEAFF
>NA|NA|TRBJ1-4|TRBV7-7
TGTGCCAGCAGCTCCCGAGAAGGCGGAAAACTGTTTTTT
CASSSREGGKLFF
>TRBD1|NA|TRBJ2-4|TRBV19
TGTGCCAGTAGTATTAACAGGGGTGTAGCCAAAAACATTCAGTACTTC
CASSINRGVAKNIQYF
>NA|NA|TRBJ1-2|TRBV5-1
TGCGCCAGCACCCGAGGTGACTCCGGGCGCTATGGCTACACCTTC
CASTRGDSGRYGYTF
>NA|NA|TRBJ1-6|TRBV30
TGTGCCTGGAGTAATGTAGTGCCAGCTTCACCCCTCCACTTT
CAWSNVVPASPLHF
>NA|NA|TRBJ2-3|TRBV20-1
TGCAGTGCTAGAGAGGATGACACGCAGTATTTT
CSAREDDTQYF
>TRBD1|NA|TRBJ2-7|TRBV5-1
TGCGCCAGCAGCCTACCGACAGGGGGGCCCTACGAGCAGTACTTC
CASSLPTGGPYEQYF
>NA|NA|TRBJ2-7|TRBV7-3
TGTGCCAGCAGCTTACGAGGGGGGGACCCAACCTACGAGCAGTACTTC
CASSLRGGDPTYEQYF
>TRBD1|NA|TRBJ2-7|TRBV29-1
TGCAGCGTGGCCGGGACAGGGACCTACGAGCAGTACTTC
CSVAGTGTYEQYF
>TRBD1|NA|TRBJ1-5|TRBV6-1
TGTGCCAGCAGTGAACCCCACAGGGGAGGCAATCAGCCCCAGCATTTT
CASSEPHRGGNQPQHF
>NA|once|TRBJ2-7|TRBV5-1
TGCGCCAGCAGCTTGTCAGGGTCCTCCTACGAGCAGTACTTC
CASSLSGSSYEQYF
>NA|once|TRBJ2-2|TRBV5-1
TGCGCCAGCCGCGAGACAGGCAAACTGAACACCGGGGAGCTGTTTTTT
CASRETGKLNTGELFF
>NA|many|TRBJ2-3|TRBV6-5
TGTGCCAGCAGTTACGCCGCAGGGAGCCCAGATACGCAGTATTTT
CASSYAAGSPDTQYF
>NA|NA|TRBJ2-1|TRBV5-1
TGCGCCAGCAGCTGGAACTATGGTGAGCAGTTCTTC
CASSWNYGEQFF
>TRBD2|NA|TRBJ2-2|TRBV18
TGTGCCAGCTCCACCTGGCGACTAGCGGGAGTACACACCGGGGAGCTGTTTTTT
CASSTWRLAGVHTGELFF
>NA|NA|TRBJ2-7|TRBV7-9
TGTGCCAGCGCTCTCAGTGGGGCGGGCCCGGCCTACGAGCAGTACTTC
CASALSGAGPAYEQYF
>TRBD2|NA|TRBJ2-1|TRBV7-9
TGTGCCAGCAGCTTCATAGCGGGAAGGTTGAATGAGCAGTTCTTC
CASSFIAGRLNEQFF
>NA|NA|TRBJ2-7|TRBV11-2
TGTGCCAGCAGCTTAACGGTGAATCAGTACTTC
CASSLTVNQYF
>TRBD1|NA|TRBJ1-1|TRBV6-1
TGTGCCAGCAGCGTGGACAGGCTGGACACTGAAGCTTTCTTT
CASSVDRLDTEAFF
>NA|NA|TRBJ2-7|TRBV7-2
TGTGCCAGTTCTAGCGTCCCGATAAACTACGAGCAGTACTTC
CASSSVPINYEQYF
>TRBD1|NA|TRBJ2-1|TRBV7-9
TGTGCCAGCAGCCGTACTACAGGGGGCTGGGCTAGGCGTCCCAATGAGCAGTTCTTC
CASSRTTGGWARRPNEQFF
>TRBD2|NA|TRBJ2-1|TRBV6-4
TGTGCCAGCAGCGGCGATGGGACTAGCGGGACGGATGAGCAGTTCTTC
CASSGDGTSGTDEQFF